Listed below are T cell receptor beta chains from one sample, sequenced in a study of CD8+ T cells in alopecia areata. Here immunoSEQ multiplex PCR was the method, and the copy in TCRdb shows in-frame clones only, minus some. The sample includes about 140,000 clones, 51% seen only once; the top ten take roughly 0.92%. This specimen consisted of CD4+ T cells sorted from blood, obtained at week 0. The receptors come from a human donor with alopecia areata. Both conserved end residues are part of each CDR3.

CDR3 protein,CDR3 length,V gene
CSVAGVGQGSSYEQYF,16,TRBV29-1
CASSYTAGSTYEQYF,15,TRBV4-1
CACLNPRGGVRSYGYTF,17,TRBV30
CASSRTGFSNQPQHF,15,TRBV5-6
CATSRDLPTLTGSSYNEQFF,20,TRBV15
CSVEQALSYNEQFF,14,TRBV29-1
CASSPATANEQFF,13,TRBV9
CAWSARVRGTFEATQYF,17,TRBV30
CASSLSSGAGHTEAFF,16,TRBV27
CASSLATGLISEAFF,15,TRBV7-9
CSVTHNWGNYYTF,13,TRBV29-1
CAITKGPRNEQFF,13,TRBV10-3
CASSREGEAFF,11,TRBV9
CATGRYYEQYF,11,TRBV6-5
CASSRYERELEQFF,14,TRBV18